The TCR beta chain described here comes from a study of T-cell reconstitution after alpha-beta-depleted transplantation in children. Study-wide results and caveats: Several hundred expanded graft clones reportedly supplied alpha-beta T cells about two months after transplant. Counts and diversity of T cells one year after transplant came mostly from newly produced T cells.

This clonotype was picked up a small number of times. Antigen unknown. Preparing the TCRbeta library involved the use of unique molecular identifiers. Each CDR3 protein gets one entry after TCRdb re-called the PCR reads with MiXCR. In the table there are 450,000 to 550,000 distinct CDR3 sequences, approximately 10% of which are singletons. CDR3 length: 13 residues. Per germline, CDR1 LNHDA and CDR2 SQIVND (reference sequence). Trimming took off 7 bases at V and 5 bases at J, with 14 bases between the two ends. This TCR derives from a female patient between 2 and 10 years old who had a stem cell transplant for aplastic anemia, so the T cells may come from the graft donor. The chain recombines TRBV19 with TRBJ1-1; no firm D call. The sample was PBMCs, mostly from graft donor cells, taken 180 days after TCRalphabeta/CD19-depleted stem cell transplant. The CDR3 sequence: CASNVGMATEAFF. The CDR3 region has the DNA TGTGCCAGTAATGTGGGCATGGCGACTGAAGCTTTCTTT.